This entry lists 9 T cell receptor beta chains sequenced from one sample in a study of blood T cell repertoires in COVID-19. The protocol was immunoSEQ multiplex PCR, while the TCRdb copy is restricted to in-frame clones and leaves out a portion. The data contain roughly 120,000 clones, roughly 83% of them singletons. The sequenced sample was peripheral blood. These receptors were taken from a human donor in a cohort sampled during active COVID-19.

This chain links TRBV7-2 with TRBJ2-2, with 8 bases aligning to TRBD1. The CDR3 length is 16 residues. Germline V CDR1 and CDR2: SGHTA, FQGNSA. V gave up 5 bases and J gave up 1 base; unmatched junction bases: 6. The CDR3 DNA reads TGTGCCAGCAGCCCTACAGGGGGGTGGAACACCGGGGAGCTGTTTTTT. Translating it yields CASSPTGGWNTGELFF.

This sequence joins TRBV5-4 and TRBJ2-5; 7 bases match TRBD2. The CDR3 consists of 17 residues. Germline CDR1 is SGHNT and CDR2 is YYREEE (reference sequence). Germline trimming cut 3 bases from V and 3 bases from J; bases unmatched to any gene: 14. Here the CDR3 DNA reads TGTGCCAGCAGCTCCTCGGGAGGAAGGCGGGCGAAAGAGACCCAGTACTTC. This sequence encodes CASSSSGGRRAKETQYF.

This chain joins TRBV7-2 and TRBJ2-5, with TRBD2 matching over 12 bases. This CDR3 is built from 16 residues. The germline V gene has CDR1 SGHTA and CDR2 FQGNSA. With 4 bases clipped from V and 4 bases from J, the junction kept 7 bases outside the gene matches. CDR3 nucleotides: TGTGCCAGCAGCTCAACCCGGGGACTAGCGGGAGAGACCCAGTACTTC. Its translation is CASSSTRGLAGETQYF.

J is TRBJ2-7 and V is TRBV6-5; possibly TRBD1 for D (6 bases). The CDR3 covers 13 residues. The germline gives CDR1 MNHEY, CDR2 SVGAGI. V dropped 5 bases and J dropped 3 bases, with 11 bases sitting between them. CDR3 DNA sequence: TGTGCCAGCAGTAGGGACAACCTCTACGAGCAGTACTTC. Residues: CASSRDNLYEQYF.

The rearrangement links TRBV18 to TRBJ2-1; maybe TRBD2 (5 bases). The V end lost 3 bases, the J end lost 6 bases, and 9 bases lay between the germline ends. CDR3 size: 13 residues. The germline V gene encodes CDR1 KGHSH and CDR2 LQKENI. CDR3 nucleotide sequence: TGTGCCAGCTCACCTGTACTAGTCAATGAGCAGTTCTTC. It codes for CASSPVLVNEQFF.

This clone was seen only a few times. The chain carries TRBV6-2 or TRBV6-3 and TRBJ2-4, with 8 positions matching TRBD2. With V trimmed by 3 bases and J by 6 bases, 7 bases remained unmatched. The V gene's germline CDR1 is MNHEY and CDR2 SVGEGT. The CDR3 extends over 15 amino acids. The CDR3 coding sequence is TGTGCCAGCAGTTATCTAGCGGGTGTTGGAAACATTCAGTACTTC. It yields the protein CASSYLAGVGNIQYF.

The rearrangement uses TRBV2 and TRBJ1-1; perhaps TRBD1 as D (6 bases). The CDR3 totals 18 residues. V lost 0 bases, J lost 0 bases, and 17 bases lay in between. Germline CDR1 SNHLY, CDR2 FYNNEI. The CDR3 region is CASSEAEETGWMNTEAFF. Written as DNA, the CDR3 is TGTGCCAGCAGTGAAGCGGAGGAAACAGGGTGGATGAACACTGAAGCTTTCTTT. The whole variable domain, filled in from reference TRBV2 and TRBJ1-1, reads EPEVTQTPSHQVTQMGQEVILRCVPISNHLYFYWYRQILGQKVEFLVSFYNNEISEKSEIFDDQFSVERPDGSNFTLKIRSTKLEDSAMYFCASSEAEETGWMNTEAFFGQGTRLTVV.

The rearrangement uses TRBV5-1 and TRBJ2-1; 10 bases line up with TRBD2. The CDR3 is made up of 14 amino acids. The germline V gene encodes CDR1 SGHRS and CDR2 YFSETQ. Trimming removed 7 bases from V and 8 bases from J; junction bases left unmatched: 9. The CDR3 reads CASGTSARWDEQFF. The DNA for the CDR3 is TGCGCCAGCGGGACTAGCGCTCGGTGGGATGAGCAGTTCTTC.

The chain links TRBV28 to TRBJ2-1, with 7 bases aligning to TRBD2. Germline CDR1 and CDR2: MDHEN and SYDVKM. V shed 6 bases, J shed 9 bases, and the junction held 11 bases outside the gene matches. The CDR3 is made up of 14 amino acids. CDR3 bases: TGTGCCAGCAGGTCGGGACTATCTTATGGTGAGCAGTTCTTC. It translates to CASRSGLSYGEQFF.